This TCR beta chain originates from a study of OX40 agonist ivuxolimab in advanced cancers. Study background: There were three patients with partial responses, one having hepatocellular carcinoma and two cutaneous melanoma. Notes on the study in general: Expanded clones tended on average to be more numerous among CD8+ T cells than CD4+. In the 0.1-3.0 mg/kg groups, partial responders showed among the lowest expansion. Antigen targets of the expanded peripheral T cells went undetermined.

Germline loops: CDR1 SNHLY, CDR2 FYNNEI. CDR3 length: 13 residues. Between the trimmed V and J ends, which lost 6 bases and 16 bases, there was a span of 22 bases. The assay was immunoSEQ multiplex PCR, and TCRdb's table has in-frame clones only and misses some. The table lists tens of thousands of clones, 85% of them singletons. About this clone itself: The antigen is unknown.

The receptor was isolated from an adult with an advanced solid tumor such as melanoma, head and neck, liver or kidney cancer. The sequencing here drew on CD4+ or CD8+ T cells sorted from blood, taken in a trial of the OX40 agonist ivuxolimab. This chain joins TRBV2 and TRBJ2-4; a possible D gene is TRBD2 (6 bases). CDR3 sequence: CASRAGTGLREYF. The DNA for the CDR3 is TGTGCCAGCAGGGCGGGGACTGGTCTGAGGGAATACTTC.